These T cell receptor beta chains were read from a single sample in a study of STAT3 mutations in large granular lymphocyte leukemia. The repertoire was sequenced with immunoSEQ multiplex PCR; TCRdb's copy has only in-frame clones and lacks some. Seen here are some 6,000 clones, 60% to 85% observed once, and the top ten hold more than 75%. Input material: peripheral blood mononuclear cells. Receptors originate from a man aged 35-49 years with T-cell large granular lymphocyte leukemia. Some clones in this sample may be carry-over from other donors' samples. Both conserved end residues are part of each CDR3. The order of the fields is V gene, clone size, J gene, D gene, CDR3 DNA, CDR3 protein. The D gene is left open where the match is weak. The listing skips clone size in some rows; elsewhere it reads once, few, many or a size class.

V: TRBV9
size: once
J: TRBJ2-7
D: .
DNA: TGTGCCAGCAGCGTAAGATTTGAGGGATTCGAGCAGTACTTC
CDR3: CASSVRFEGFEQYF

V: TRBV28
size: .
J: TRBJ1-2
D: TRBD1
DNA: TGTGCCAGCAGCGCTGGGACAGATCGGGACTACACCTTC
CDR3: CASSAGTDRDYTF

V: TRBV27
size: .
J: TRBJ1-5
D: .
DNA: TGTGCCAGCAGCCGGGGGGTAGGAGGGGATCAGCCCCAGCATTTT
CDR3: CASSRGVGGDQPQHF

V: TRBV28
size: .
J: TRBJ1-4
D: .
DNA: TGTGCCAGCAGTTTAGGGGCCTTTAATGAAAAACTGTTTTTT
CDR3: CASSLGAFNEKLFF

V: TRBV10-3
size: .
J: TRBJ2-6
D: .
DNA: TGTGCCATCAGTGAGAAAGGACCGATCTCTGGGGCCAACGTCCTGACTTTC
CDR3: CAISEKGPISGANVLTF

V: TRBV20-1
size: few
J: TRBJ2-7
D: .
DNA: TGCAGTGCTAGGACATCCTACGAGCAGTACTTC
CDR3: CSARTSYEQYF

V: TRBV4-1
size: .
J: TRBJ2-1
D: TRBD2
DNA: TGCGCCAGCAGCCGGCCCGGGACTAAAAATGAGCAGTTCTTC
CDR3: CASSRPGTKNEQFF

V: TRBV6-4
size: .
J: TRBJ2-2
D: .
DNA: TGTGCCAGCAGTGCAGAAGGGTACACCGGGGAGCTGTTTTTT
CDR3: CASSAEGYTGELFF

V: TRBV5-1
size: .
J: TRBJ1-1
D: .
DNA: TGCGCCAGCAGCCCGGGTGCGGGGGGAGCCACTGAAGCTTTCTTT
CDR3: CASSPGAGGATEAFF

V: TRBV5-8
size: .
J: TRBJ2-1
D: .
DNA: TGTGCCAGCAGCTTACCGGGACTTAGGAGTGAGCAGTTCTTC
CDR3: CASSLPGLRSEQFF

V: TRBV5-8
size: few
J: TRBJ1-5
D: .
DNA: TGTGCCAGCAGCCGAGCAGACGGCCGCAATCAGCCCCAGCATTTT
CDR3: CASSRADGRNQPQHF

V: TRBV5-6
size: .
J: TRBJ2-2
D: .
DNA: TGTGCCAGCAGCTTTTTCAACGGGGAGCTGTTTTTT
CDR3: CASSFFNGELFF

V: TRBV29-1
size: .
J: TRBJ2-7
D: TRBD1
DNA: TGCAGCGGAGCGGACAGGGGCGGCGAGCAGTACTTC
CDR3: CSGADRGGEQYF